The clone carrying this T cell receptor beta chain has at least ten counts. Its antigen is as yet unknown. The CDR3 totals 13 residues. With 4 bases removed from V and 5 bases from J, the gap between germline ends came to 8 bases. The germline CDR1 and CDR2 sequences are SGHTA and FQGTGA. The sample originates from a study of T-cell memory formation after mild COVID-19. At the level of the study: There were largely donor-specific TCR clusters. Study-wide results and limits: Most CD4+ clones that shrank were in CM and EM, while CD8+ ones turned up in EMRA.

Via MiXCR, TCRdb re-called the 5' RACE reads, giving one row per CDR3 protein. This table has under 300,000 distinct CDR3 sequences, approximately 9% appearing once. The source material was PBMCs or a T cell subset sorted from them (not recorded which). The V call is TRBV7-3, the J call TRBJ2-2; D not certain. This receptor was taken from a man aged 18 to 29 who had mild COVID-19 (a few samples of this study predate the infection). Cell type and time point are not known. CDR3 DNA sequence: TGTGCCAGCAGCTCCGGGTGGACCGGGGAGCTGTTTTTT. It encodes CASSSGWTGELFF.